Below, 32 T cell receptor beta chains from the same sample are listed, as sequenced in a study of shared clonotypes between healthy human individuals. Produced via immunoSEQ multiplex PCR; TCRdb's table is partial and in-frame only. The sample yields 2 million to 2.5 million clones, around 95% seen once. Sequencing input: naive CD4+ T cells sorted from blood. Noted subset: CD45RA+ positively selected. These receptors all come from a man younger than 30 in good health.

The gene calls are TRBV6-5 and TRBJ1-2; D is perhaps TRBD1 (5 bases). Germline V CDR1 and CDR2: MNHEY, SVGAGI. V was cut by 10 bases and J by 4 bases, with 22 bases left in between. This CDR3 contains 15 residues. CDR3 nucleotide sequence: TGTGCCACCGTTAGAGGCCATGGGGCGGGCTATGGCTACACCTTC. It is translated as CATVRGHGAGYGYTF.

The chain uses TRBV6-4 and TRBJ2-7; a weak D match, TRBD2 (5 bases). Deletions cut 3 bases from V and 12 bases from J, with 15 bases between. CDR3 length: 12 residues. The germline V gene encodes CDR1 MRHNA and CDR2 SNTAGT. The CDR3 sequence: CASSDNAGERYF. In DNA, the CDR3 is TGTGCCAGCAGTGATAATGCCGGGGAGAGGTACTTC.

The chain carries TRBV10-2 and TRBJ1-1, with 8 bases identical to TRBD1. V shed 5 bases, J shed 6 bases, and the junction held 17 bases outside the gene matches. The CDR3 is 17 residues long. CDR1 and CDR2 (germline): WSHSY, SAAADI. In DNA, the CDR3 is TGCGCCAGCAGTTTAGCTTGGCCAGGGGGCTCAATTGCTGAAGCTTTCTTT. This codes for CASSLAWPGGSIAEAFF.

This clone was observed a few times. The gene calls are TRBV11-2 and TRBJ2-5; possibly TRBD2 for D (7 bases). The CDR3 totals 15 residues. V shed 5 bases and J shed 1 base, with 14 bases lying between them. Germline CDR1 and CDR2: SGHAT and FQNNGV. The CDR3 DNA reads as TGTGCCAGCAGCCGGGGGGCAGGGCTCCAAGAGACCCAGTACTTC. Residues: CASSRGAGLQETQYF.

This chain connects TRBV7-3 to TRBJ2-1, with D maybe TRBD1 (6 bases). V shed 5 bases and J shed 6 bases, with 17 bases lying between them. Germline V gene lookup returns CDR1 SGHTA and CDR2 FQGTGA. This CDR3 spans 15 amino acids. CDR3 residues: CASSRWQGLGNEQFF. The CDR3 bases are TGTGCCAGCAGCCGGTGGCAGGGGCTTGGCAATGAGCAGTTCTTC.

This clone was picked up one time. This chain connects TRBV25-1 to TRBJ2-7; D gene uncertain. Deletions cut 3 bases from V and 3 bases from J, with 12 bases between. This CDR3 is 14 amino acids long. Germline CDR1 is MGHDK and CDR2 is SYGVNS. This CDR3 is CASSEPSPFYEQYF. The CDR3 coding sequence is TGTGCCAGCAGTGAGCCCTCGCCCTTCTACGAGCAGTACTTC.

The genes are TRBV30 and TRBJ1-1; perhaps TRBD1 as D (5 bases). The CDR3 extends over 12 amino acids. CDR1 and CDR2 (germline): GTSNPN, SVGIG (reference sequence). Trimming stripped 2 bases from V and 7 bases from J, with 11 bases between. CDR3 DNA: TGTGCCTGGAGTCCCGACGGACATGAAGCTTTCTTT. Protein: CAWSPDGHEAFF.

V and J are TRBV18 and TRBJ1-4; the match to TRBD1 covers 7 bases. The junction had 8 bases not matched to a gene; V was cut back by 4 bases and J by 0 bases. Germline V gene data show CDR1 as KGHSH and CDR2 as LQKENI. The CDR3 runs to 17 residues. The CDR3 coding sequence is TGTGCCAGCTCACTTCAACAAGGGGGCGCAACTAATGAAAAACTGTTTTTT. Translation gives CASSLQQGGATNEKLFF. Full variable domain (rest looked up from reference TRBV18 and TRBJ1-4): NAGVMQNPRHLVRRRGQEARLRCSPMKGHSHVYWYRQLPEEGLKFMVYLQKENIIDESGMPKERFSAEFPKEGPSILRIQQVVRGDSAAYFCASSLQQGGATNEKLFFGSGTQLSVL.

This clone was found once. This rearrangement joins TRBV6-5 to TRBJ1-1, with 7 bases fitting TRBD1. Germline V gene lookup returns CDR1 MNHEY and CDR2 SVGAGI. V dropped 6 bases and J dropped 0; count of bases not matched to a gene: 7. This CDR3 has 15 amino acids. CDR3 DNA sequence: TGTGCCAGCAGACGCGAGGGACAGTTGAACACTGAAGCTTTCTTT. Residues: CASRREGQLNTEAFF.

The chain combines TRBV28 with TRBJ1-1; 7 bases match TRBD1. CDR3 size: 14 residues. With V trimmed by 5 bases and J by 3 bases, 6 bases remained unmatched. Germline V gene lookup returns CDR1 MDHEN and CDR2 SYDVKM. CDR3 DNA sequence: TGTGCCAGCAGTCGGGACAGCACTCACACTGAAGCTTTCTTT. Protein product: CASSRDSTHTEAFF. Full variable domain (rest looked up from reference TRBV28 and TRBJ1-1): DVKVTQSSRYLVKRTGEKVFLECVQDMDHENMFWYRQDPGLGLRLIYFSYDVKMKEKGDIPEGYSVSREKKERFSLILESASTNQTSMYLCASSRDSTHTEAFFGQGTRLTVV.

This chain joins TRBV23-1 and TRBJ1-2, with 9 nucleotides matching TRBD1. TRBV23-1 is classed as an ORF, of uncertain function. The CDR3 length is 14 residues. Trimming removed 11 bases from V and 4 bases from J; junction bases left unmatched: 11. The DNA of the CDR3 is TGCGCCTCCTCGGGACAGGGCAAATTCTATGGCTACACCTTC. Amino acids: CASSGQGKFYGYTF.

The chain recombines TRBV18 with TRBJ2-1; unclear D gene. V was cut by 4 bases and J by 0 bases, with 16 bases left in between. The germline CDR1 and CDR2 sequences are KGHSH and LQKENI. The CDR3 runs to 17 residues. The CDR3 is CASSLQRVANSYNEQFF. The CDR3 nucleotides read TGTGCCAGCTCACTACAACGGGTAGCAAACTCCTACAATGAGCAGTTCTTC.

For this clone: Other DNA sequences from this sample encode an identical CDR3 as well. The chain has TRBV9 and TRBJ2-5; D is unresolved. The V end lost 1 base, the J end lost 2 bases, and 6 bases lay between the germline ends. Germline assignment: CDR1 SGDLS and CDR2 YYNGEE. CDR3 length equals 13 residues. Here the CDR3 reads CASSVLGQETQYF. CDR3 nucleotide sequence: TGTGCCAGCAGCGTATTGGGGCAAGAGACCCAGTACTTC. The variable domain in full, completed from reference TRBV9 and TRBJ2-5, reads DSGVTQTPKHLITATGQRVTLRCSPRSGDLSVYWYQQSLDQGLQFLIQYYNGEERAKGNILERFSAQQFPDLHSELNLSSLELGDSALYFCASSVLGQETQYFGPGTRLLVL.

The J gene is TRBJ1-1, the V gene TRBV10-1; TRBD1 matches 9 bases. The CDR3 has 12 amino acids. V was clipped by 4 bases and J by 6 bases; unmatched bases: 0. CDR1 WNHNN and CDR2 SYGVQD come from the germline V gene (reference sequence). The CDR3 here is CASSGQGAEAFF. In DNA, the CDR3 is TGCGCCAGCAGTGGACAGGGGGCTGAAGCTTTCTTT.

This sequence joins TRBV7-9 and TRBJ2-7; D gene ambiguous. The CDR3 totals 15 residues. V lost 5 bases and J 5 bases, leaving 19 bases between the germline ends. Germline V lookup: CDR1 SEHNR, CDR2 FQNEAQ (reference sequence). The CDR3 sequence is CASSREGYGKNEQYF. In nucleotides, the CDR3 is TGTGCCAGCAGCCGAGAAGGGTATGGGAAGAACGAGCAGTACTTC.

The chain couples TRBV12-5 to TRBJ2-1; D call uncertain. Germline V gene sequence: CDR1 LGHNT, CDR2 FRNRAP. This CDR3 spans 11 amino acids. Between the trimmed V and J ends, which lost 6 bases and 7 bases, there was a span of 7 bases. The CDR3 reads CASGTQNEQFF. The CDR3 nucleotides read TGTGCTAGTGGGACGCAGAATGAGCAGTTCTTC.

This sequence joins TRBV2 and TRBJ1-4, with D perhaps matching TRBD1 (5 bases). V was cut by 5 bases and J by 7 bases, with 20 bases left in between. CDR3 length: 16 residues. CDR1 is SNHLY, CDR2 FYNNEI, per germline. The CDR3 DNA reads TGTGCCAGCAGTACGGCCGACAGTGACCTTTTTGAAAAACTGTTTTTT. Amino acids: CASSTADSDLFEKLFF. Looking up the rest from reference TRBV2 and TRBJ1-4 gives the full variable domain: EPEVTQTPSHQVTQMGQEVILRCVPISNHLYFYWYRQILGQKVEFLVSFYNNEISEKSEIFDDQFSVERPDGSNFTLKIRSTKLEDSAMYFCASSTADSDLFEKLFFGSGTQLSVL.

In the case of this clone: The same CDR3 is also encoded by other DNA sequences in this sample. The chain employs TRBV11-2 and TRBJ2-7, with a tentative D call TRBD1 (5 bases). This CDR3 is built from 12 residues. CDR1 and CDR2 (germline): SGHAT, FQNNGV. The V and J ends lost 1 base and 6 bases respectively, with 7 bases between them. The CDR3 region is CASSLGTGEQYF. CDR3 DNA: TGTGCCAGCAGCTTAGGTACAGGCGAGCAGTACTTC.

This clone appeared once. V is TRBV7-6 and J is TRBJ2-1; tentatively, D is TRBD2 (5 bases). This CDR3 is 14 amino acids long. Trimming pared 4 bases from V and 9 bases from J, leaving 16 bases between. Germline lookup yields CDR1 SGHVS and CDR2 FNYEAQ. The CDR3 region has the DNA TGTGCCAGCAGCTCGGGGTTTTCATCTGCTGAGCAGTTCTTC. Protein sequence: CASSSGFSSAEQFF.

This chain connects TRBV11-3 to TRBJ2-1, with 7 bases matching TRBD2. CDR3 length: 15 amino acids. CDR1 SGHNT and CDR2 YENEEA come from the germline V gene. J lost 2 bases, V lost 4 bases, and 5 bases had no gene match. The CDR3, as DNA: TGTGCCAGCAGCTCACGGGCGGGGGCCTACAATGAGCAGTTCTTC. This gives the protein CASSSRAGAYNEQFF.

The rearrangement joins TRBV18 to TRBJ1-3; no definite D call. This CDR3 is 15 amino acids long. Trimming left V 2 bases short and J 0 bases short, with 8 bases between. Per the germline V gene, CDR1 is KGHSH and CDR2 is LQKENI. The CDR3 coding sequence is TGTGCCAGCTCACCATTAGGTCACTCTGGAAACACCATATATTTT. It specifies CASSPLGHSGNTIYF.

Note on this clone: This sample includes further DNA sequences coding for the same CDR3. V and J are TRBV6-1 and TRBJ2-7; TRBD1 or TRBD2 may be the D gene (5 bases each). V lost 4 bases and J lost 0, with 10 bases in between. This CDR3 comprises 14 residues. The germline V gene has CDR1 MNHNS and CDR2 SASEGT. The CDR3 region is CASSVGTVSYEQYF. The CDR3 bases are TGTGCCAGCAGTGTAGGGACGGTCTCCTACGAGCAGTACTTC.

The V and J genes are TRBV7-9 and TRBJ2-5; 10 nucleotides agree with TRBD2. The CDR3 has 14 residues. V lost 5 bases to trimming and J lost 5 bases; unmatched junction nucleotides: 5. The germline gives CDR1 SEHNR, CDR2 FQNEAQ (reference sequence). CDR3 nucleotide sequence: TGTGCCAGCAGCCCGACTAGCGGGTTCGAGACCCAGTACTTC. Encoded protein: CASSPTSGFETQYF.

Notes on this clone: Within the sample, other DNA sequences also encode this same CDR3. The rearrangement uses TRBV5-1 and TRBJ2-7; weak D call: TRBD2 (5 bases). Between the trimmed V and J ends, which lost 2 bases and 0 bases, there was a span of 9 bases. CDR1 is SGHRS and CDR2 is YFSETQ in the germline V gene. The CDR3 length is 14 residues. CDR3 region: CASSFGGFSYEQYF. CDR3 DNA sequence: TGCGCCAGCAGCTTTGGAGGTTTCTCCTACGAGCAGTACTTC.

The gene calls are TRBV27 and TRBJ2-6; 9 bases are a match to TRBD1. V was pared by 3 bases and J by 2 bases, with 2 bases of the junction left unmatched. The CDR3 has 16 amino acids. From germline, CDR1 is MNHEY and CDR2 SMNVEV (reference sequence). The CDR3 sequence: CASSFGTGTGANVLTF. The CDR3 region has the DNA TGTGCCAGCAGTTTCGGGACAGGGACTGGGGCCAACGTCCTGACTTTC.

The chain carries TRBV21-1 and TRBJ2-7. TRBV21-1 is noted as a pseudogene. This CDR3 comprises 16 residues. CDR3 residues: CASSKGADGREYEQYF. The CDR3 DNA is TGTGCCAGCAGCAAAGGAGCTGACGGAAGGGAATACGAGCAGTACTTC.

This clone was counted only a few times. The chain couples TRBV29-1 to TRBJ1-1; the D gene is possibly TRBD1 (5 bases). CDR1 and CDR2 (germline): SQVTM, ANQGSEA. The V and J ends lost 3 bases and 1 base respectively, with 9 bases between them. CDR3 length equals 13 residues. This chain's CDR3 is CSVDRGWNTEAFF. CDR3 nucleotide sequence: TGCAGCGTTGATCGGGGGTGGAACACTGAAGCTTTCTTT.

The V call is TRBV5-1, the J call TRBJ2-5; 8 bases map to TRBD2. The CDR3 is 16 residues long. Germline values: CDR1 SGHRS, CDR2 YFSETQ. J was trimmed by 4 bases and V by 0 bases; bases with no gene match: 8. The CDR3 protein is CASSLAGSGRGETQYF. The CDR3 DNA is TGCGCCAGCAGCTTGGCGGGGAGCGGGAGAGGAGAGACCCAGTACTTC.

The rearrangement uses TRBV19 and TRBJ1-2, with a tentative D call TRBD1 (5 bases). CDR3 length: 13 amino acids. Germline CDR1 is LNHDA and CDR2 is SQIVND (reference sequence). V was shortened by 5 bases and J by 5 bases, with 12 bases between the two germline ends. The CDR3 is CASSRGVNYGYTF. CDR3 DNA: TGTGCCAGTAGTCGGGGGGTCAATTATGGCTACACCTTC.

The chain combines TRBV7-8 with TRBJ2-7; perhaps D is TRBD1 or TRBD2 (6 bases each). CDR1 is SGHVS, CDR2 FQNEAQ, per germline. Trimming took 7 bases from V and 5 from J, leaving 18 bases between them. This CDR3 is built from 14 residues. The CDR3 here is CASIPGAATHEQYF. CDR3 DNA sequence: TGTGCCAGCATCCCGGGGGCAGCCACCCACGAGCAGTACTTC.

The chain employs TRBV5-1 and TRBJ2-1; 9 nucleotides align to TRBD2. CDR3 length equals 15 residues. Germline lookup yields CDR1 SGHRS and CDR2 YFSETQ. J lost 9 bases, V lost 0 bases, and 7 bases had no gene match. Here the CDR3 DNA reads TGCGCCAGCAGCTTGGTAGCGGGGGCCGGTGGTGAGCAGTTCTTC. It yields the protein CASSLVAGAGGEQFF.

This chain joins TRBV5-1 and TRBJ2-2; 10 bases match TRBD2. Germline trimming cut 4 bases from V and 7 bases from J; bases unmatched to any gene: 13. Germline V gene sequence: CDR1 SGHRS, CDR2 YFSETQ. The CDR3 is made up of 17 amino acids. The chain's CDR3 is CASSPKMSGRAHGELFF. CDR3 DNA sequence: TGCGCCAGCAGCCCTAAGATGAGCGGGAGGGCCCACGGGGAGCTGTTTTTT.